The rows below give T cell receptor beta chains drawn from one sample of a study of CD8 T cells in ankylosing spondylitis. TCRdb fed the 5' RACE reads into MiXCR, producing one record per CDR3 protein. The sample lists some 120,000 distinct CDR3 sequences; 7% were seen once. The specimen was blood, either unsorted or a sorted T cell fraction (not recorded which). These receptors were obtained from a male donor with ankylosing spondylitis or in good health (not recorded which). The CDR3 runs from the conserved cysteine through the conserved F or W. Fields, in order: CDR3 length, V gene, J gene, clone size, CDR3 protein. Only part of the rows carry a size: once, few, many, or a class if the clone is expanded.

cdr3_length: 14
v_call: TRBV5-1
j_call: TRBJ1-1
clone_size: many
cdr3_aa: CASSLGVANTEAFF

cdr3_length: 14
v_call: TRBV7-9
j_call: TRBJ1-3
clone_size: many
cdr3_aa: CASSLVGSGNTIYF

cdr3_length: 16
v_call: TRBV4-3
j_call: TRBJ2-7
clone_size: many
cdr3_aa: CASSQAAWGPSYEQYF

cdr3_length: 14
v_call: TRBV10-3
j_call: TRBJ2-5
clone_size: many
cdr3_aa: CAISESGTEETQYF

cdr3_length: 15
v_call: TRBV28
j_call: TRBJ2-7
clone_size: many
cdr3_aa: CATYPIFGQGGEQYF

cdr3_length: 18
v_call: TRBV7-8
j_call: TRBJ2-7
clone_size: many
cdr3_aa: CASSLVAGTSGRGNEQYF

cdr3_length: 12
v_call: TRBV6-2/TRBV6-3
j_call: TRBJ2-1
clone_size: many
cdr3_aa: CASNRVSNEQFF

cdr3_length: 14
v_call: TRBV5-1
j_call: TRBJ2-7
clone_size: .
cdr3_aa: CASSLVSGTYEQYF

cdr3_length: 13
v_call: TRBV3-1
j_call: TRBJ2-1
clone_size: many
cdr3_aa: CASGLAAYNEQFF

cdr3_length: 15
v_call: TRBV5-1
j_call: TRBJ1-1
clone_size: many
cdr3_aa: CASSLSSRTNTEAFF

cdr3_length: 16
v_call: TRBV2
j_call: TRBJ2-1
clone_size: .
cdr3_aa: CASRGVSGGLDNEQFF

cdr3_length: 17
v_call: TRBV4-1
j_call: TRBJ2-6
clone_size: many
cdr3_aa: CASSHITGLAGANVLTF

cdr3_length: 16
v_call: TRBV12-3/TRBV12-4
j_call: TRBJ2-1
clone_size: many
cdr3_aa: CASTLGGTSGYNEQFF

cdr3_length: 15
v_call: TRBV7-7
j_call: TRBJ2-5
clone_size: many
cdr3_aa: CASSLNSGSSETQYF

cdr3_length: 12
v_call: TRBV3-1
j_call: TRBJ2-2
clone_size: .
cdr3_aa: CASSSETGELFF

cdr3_length: 15
v_call: TRBV5-1
j_call: TRBJ1-2
clone_size: many
cdr3_aa: CASSLEDRGRYGYTF

cdr3_length: 15
v_call: TRBV12-3/TRBV12-4
j_call: TRBJ2-3
clone_size: many
cdr3_aa: CASSPPGRGTDTQYF

cdr3_length: 13
v_call: TRBV20-1
j_call: TRBJ1-6
clone_size: many
cdr3_aa: CSASRQADSPLHF

cdr3_length: 18
v_call: TRBV11-1
j_call: TRBJ2-1
clone_size: many
cdr3_aa: CASSPGGGRGHPYNEQFF

cdr3_length: 11
v_call: TRBV29-1
j_call: TRBJ2-7
clone_size: many
cdr3_aa: CSVVAEYEQYF

cdr3_length: 15
v_call: TRBV5-1
j_call: TRBJ2-5
clone_size: .
cdr3_aa: CASSFGPKRGETQYF

cdr3_length: 16
v_call: TRBV7-6
j_call: TRBJ1-5
clone_size: many
cdr3_aa: CASSLGSTDSNQPQHF

cdr3_length: 14
v_call: TRBV12-3/TRBV12-4
j_call: TRBJ2-5
clone_size: many
cdr3_aa: CASRSTGLVETQYF

cdr3_length: 16
v_call: TRBV12-3/TRBV12-4
j_call: TRBJ1-4
clone_size: many
cdr3_aa: CASAEQESATNEKLFF

cdr3_length: 14
v_call: TRBV30
j_call: TRBJ2-7
clone_size: many
cdr3_aa: CAWSPMDRAYEQYF

cdr3_length: 13
v_call: TRBV12-3/TRBV12-4
j_call: TRBJ2-2
clone_size: many
cdr3_aa: CASSLATTGELFF

cdr3_length: 16
v_call: TRBV20-1
j_call: TRBJ2-7
clone_size: many
cdr3_aa: CSAPRGPSGRMYEQYF

cdr3_length: 13
v_call: TRBV3-1
j_call: TRBJ2-5
clone_size: many
cdr3_aa: CASSQIREETQYF

cdr3_length: 14
v_call: TRBV5-1
j_call: TRBJ2-2
clone_size: many
cdr3_aa: CASSSPRGAGELFF

cdr3_length: 13
v_call: TRBV7-2
j_call: TRBJ1-2
clone_size: many
cdr3_aa: CASSLTPGGGYTF

cdr3_length: 13
v_call: TRBV7-9
j_call: TRBJ2-5
clone_size: .
cdr3_aa: CASSLDGGETQYF

cdr3_length: 13
v_call: TRBV6-1
j_call: TRBJ2-1
clone_size: few
cdr3_aa: CASRTDSKYEQFF

cdr3_length: 16
v_call: TRBV7-9
j_call: TRBJ2-1
clone_size: many
cdr3_aa: CASSLEGLAGLNEQFF

cdr3_length: 15
v_call: TRBV2
j_call: TRBJ2-1
clone_size: many
cdr3_aa: CASSEATNSYNEQFF

cdr3_length: 11
v_call: TRBV29-1
j_call: TRBJ2-1
clone_size: many
cdr3_aa: CSVQNLYEQFF

cdr3_length: 15
v_call: TRBV5-1
j_call: TRBJ2-7
clone_size: many
cdr3_aa: CASSQRTGTVYEQYF

cdr3_length: 17
v_call: TRBV20-1
j_call: TRBJ1-2
clone_size: many
cdr3_aa: CSASPIFPGTGLGGYTF

cdr3_length: 18
v_call: TRBV23-1
j_call: TRBJ2-7
clone_size: .
cdr3_aa: CASSQWLAGGPTTYEQYF

cdr3_length: 15
v_call: TRBV7-6
j_call: TRBJ2-3
clone_size: many
cdr3_aa: CASSETGGRTDTQYF

cdr3_length: 13
v_call: TRBV24-1
j_call: TRBJ1-2
clone_size: many
cdr3_aa: CATSDTGNPGYTF

cdr3_length: 16
v_call: TRBV5-1
j_call: TRBJ2-3
clone_size: many
cdr3_aa: CASSLGLAGATDTQYF

cdr3_length: 13
v_call: TRBV5-1
j_call: TRBJ1-4
clone_size: many
cdr3_aa: CASSLPELEKLFF

cdr3_length: 15
v_call: TRBV6-4
j_call: TRBJ2-3
clone_size: many
cdr3_aa: CASSDRGGAEDTQYF

cdr3_length: 15
v_call: TRBV10-3
j_call: TRBJ2-3
clone_size: many
cdr3_aa: CAISLEAGGTDTQYF

cdr3_length: 18
v_call: TRBV29-1
j_call: TRBJ2-3
clone_size: .
cdr3_aa: CSVELWGTWIGKADTQYF

cdr3_length: 16
v_call: TRBV7-8
j_call: TRBJ1-2
clone_size: many
cdr3_aa: CASSLGSGGRIDGYTF

cdr3_length: 14
v_call: TRBV5-1
j_call: TRBJ2-2
clone_size: few
cdr3_aa: CASSHKTLTGELFF

cdr3_length: 13
v_call: TRBV30
j_call: TRBJ1-1
clone_size: many
cdr3_aa: CAWNPGSFTEAFF

cdr3_length: 14
v_call: TRBV5-1
j_call: TRBJ2-7
clone_size: many
cdr3_aa: CASSAGTSGYEQYF

cdr3_length: 14
v_call: TRBV5-1
j_call: TRBJ2-1
clone_size: many
cdr3_aa: CASSLGTGRNEQFF